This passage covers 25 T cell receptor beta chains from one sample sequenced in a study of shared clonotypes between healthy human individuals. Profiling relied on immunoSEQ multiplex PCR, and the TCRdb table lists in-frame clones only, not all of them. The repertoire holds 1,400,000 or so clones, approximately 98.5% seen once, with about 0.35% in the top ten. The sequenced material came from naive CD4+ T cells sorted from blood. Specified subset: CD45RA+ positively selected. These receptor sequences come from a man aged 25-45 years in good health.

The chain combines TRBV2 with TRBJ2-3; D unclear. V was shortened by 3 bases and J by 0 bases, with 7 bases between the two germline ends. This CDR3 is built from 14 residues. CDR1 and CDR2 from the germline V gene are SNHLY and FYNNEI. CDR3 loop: CASSDKVSTDTQYF. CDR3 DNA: TGTGCCAGCAGTGACAAGGTTAGCACAGATACGCAGTATTTT. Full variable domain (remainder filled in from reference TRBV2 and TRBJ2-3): EPEVTQTPSHQVTQMGQEVILRCVPISNHLYFYWYRQILGQKVEFLVSFYNNEISEKSEIFDDQFSVERPDGSNFTLKIRSTKLEDSAMYFCASSDKVSTDTQYFGPGTRLTVL.

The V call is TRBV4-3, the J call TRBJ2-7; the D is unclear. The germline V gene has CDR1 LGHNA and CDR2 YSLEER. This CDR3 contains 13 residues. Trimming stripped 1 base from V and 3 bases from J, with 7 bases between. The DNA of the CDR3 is TGCGCCAGCAGCCAAGCGGCAGGCTACGAGCAGTACTTC. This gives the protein CASSQAAGYEQYF.

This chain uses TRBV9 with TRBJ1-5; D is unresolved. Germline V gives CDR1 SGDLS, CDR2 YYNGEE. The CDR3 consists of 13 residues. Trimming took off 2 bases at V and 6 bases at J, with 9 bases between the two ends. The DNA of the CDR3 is TGTGCCAGCAGCGTTCCACCAAGTCAGCCCCAGCATTTT. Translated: CASSVPPSQPQHF.

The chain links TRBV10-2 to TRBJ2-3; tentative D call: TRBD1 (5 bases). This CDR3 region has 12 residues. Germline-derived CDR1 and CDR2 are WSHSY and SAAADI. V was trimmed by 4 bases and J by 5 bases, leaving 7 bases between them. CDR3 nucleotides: TGCGCCAGCAGTGGAACAGGAGATACGCAGTATTTT. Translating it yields CASSGTGDTQYF.

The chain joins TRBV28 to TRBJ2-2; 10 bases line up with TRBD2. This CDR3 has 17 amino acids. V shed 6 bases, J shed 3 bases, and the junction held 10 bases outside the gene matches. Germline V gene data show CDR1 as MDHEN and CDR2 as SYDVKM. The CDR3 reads CASSPQSGRAYTGELFF. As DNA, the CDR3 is TGTGCCAGCAGCCCCCAGAGCGGGAGGGCCTACACCGGGGAGCTGTTTTTT.

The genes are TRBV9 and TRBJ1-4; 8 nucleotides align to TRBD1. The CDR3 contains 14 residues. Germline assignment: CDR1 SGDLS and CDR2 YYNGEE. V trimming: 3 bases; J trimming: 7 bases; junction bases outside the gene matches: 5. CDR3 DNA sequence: TGTGCCAGCAGCGCGAGGACAGGGCCTGAAAAACTGTTTTTT. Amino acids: CASSARTGPEKLFF. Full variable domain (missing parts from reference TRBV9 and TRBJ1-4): DSGVTQTPKHLITATGQRVTLRCSPRSGDLSVYWYQQSLDQGLQFLIQYYNGEERAKGNILERFSAQQFPDLHSELNLSSLELGDSALYFCASSARTGPEKLFFGSGTQLSVL.

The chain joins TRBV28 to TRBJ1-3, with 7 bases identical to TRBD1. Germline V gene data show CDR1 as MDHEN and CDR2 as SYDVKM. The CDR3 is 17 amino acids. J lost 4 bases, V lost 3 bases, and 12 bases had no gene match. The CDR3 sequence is CASSFDSRGRFGNTIYF. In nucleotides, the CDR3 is TGTGCCAGCAGTTTTGATTCGAGGGGGCGCTTCGGAAACACCATATATTTT.

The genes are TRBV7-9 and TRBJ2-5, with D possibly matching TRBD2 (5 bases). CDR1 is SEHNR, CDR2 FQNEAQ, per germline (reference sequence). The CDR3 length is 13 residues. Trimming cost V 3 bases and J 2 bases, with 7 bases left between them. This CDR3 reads CASSFRDQETQYF. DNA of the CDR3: TGTGCCAGCAGCTTCCGGGATCAAGAGACCCAGTACTTC.

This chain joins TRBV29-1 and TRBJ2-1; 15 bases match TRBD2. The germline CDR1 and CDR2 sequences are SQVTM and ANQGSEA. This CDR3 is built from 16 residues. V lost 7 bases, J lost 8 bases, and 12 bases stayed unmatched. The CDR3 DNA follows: TGCAGCGCAACCCAGGGGACTAGCGGGAGGATGGATGAGCAGTTCTTC. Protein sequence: CSATQGTSGRMDEQFF.

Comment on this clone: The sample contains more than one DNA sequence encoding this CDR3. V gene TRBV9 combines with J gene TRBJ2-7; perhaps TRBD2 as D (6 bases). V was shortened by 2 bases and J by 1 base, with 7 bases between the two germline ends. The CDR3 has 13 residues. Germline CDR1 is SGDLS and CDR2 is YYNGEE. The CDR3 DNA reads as TGTGCCAGCAGCGTCGGGGGATCCTACGAGCAGTACTTC. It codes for CASSVGGSYEQYF.

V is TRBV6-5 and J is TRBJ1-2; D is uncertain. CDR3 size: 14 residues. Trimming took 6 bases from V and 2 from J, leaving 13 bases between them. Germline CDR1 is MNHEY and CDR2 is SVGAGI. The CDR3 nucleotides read TGTGCCAGCAGAGCCCCGGGTCAGAACTATGGCTACACCTTC. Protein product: CASRAPGQNYGYTF.

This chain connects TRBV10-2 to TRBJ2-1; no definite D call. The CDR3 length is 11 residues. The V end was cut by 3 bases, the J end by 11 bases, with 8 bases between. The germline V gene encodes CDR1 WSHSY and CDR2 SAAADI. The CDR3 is CASSDYTQQFF. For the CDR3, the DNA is TGCGCCAGCAGTGATTACACCCAGCAGTTCTTC.

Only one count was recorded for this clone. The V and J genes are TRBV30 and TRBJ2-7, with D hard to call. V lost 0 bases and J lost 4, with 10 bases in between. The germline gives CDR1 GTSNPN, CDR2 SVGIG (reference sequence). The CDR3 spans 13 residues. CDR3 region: CAWSVLSEYEQYF. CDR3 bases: TGTGCCTGGAGTGTACTGTCAGAATACGAGCAGTACTTC.

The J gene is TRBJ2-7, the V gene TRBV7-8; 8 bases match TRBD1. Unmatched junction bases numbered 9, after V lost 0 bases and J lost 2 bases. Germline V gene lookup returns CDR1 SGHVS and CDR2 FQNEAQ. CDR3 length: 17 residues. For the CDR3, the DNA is TGTGCCAGCAGCTTAGCCCTCACTGGACAGGGTACCTACGAGCAGTACTTC. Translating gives CASSLALTGQGTYEQYF.

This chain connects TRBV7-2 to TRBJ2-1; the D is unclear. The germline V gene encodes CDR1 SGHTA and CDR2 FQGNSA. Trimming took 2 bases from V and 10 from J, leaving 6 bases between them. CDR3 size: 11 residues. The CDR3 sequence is CASSLSEEQFF. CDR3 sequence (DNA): TGTGCCAGCAGCTTATCAGAGGAGCAGTTCTTC.

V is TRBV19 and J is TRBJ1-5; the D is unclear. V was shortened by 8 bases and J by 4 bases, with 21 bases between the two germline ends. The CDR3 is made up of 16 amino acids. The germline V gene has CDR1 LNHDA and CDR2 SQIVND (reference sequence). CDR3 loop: CASVPQGRALNQPQHF. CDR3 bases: TGTGCCAGTGTCCCCCAAGGACGGGCCTTAAATCAGCCCCAGCATTTT. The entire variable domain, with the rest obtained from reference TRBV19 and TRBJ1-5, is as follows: DGGITQSPKYLFRKEGQNVTLSCEQNLNHDAMYWYRQDPGQGLRLIYYSQIVNDFQKGDIAEGYSVSREKKESFPLTVTSAQKNPTAFYLCASVPQGRALNQPQHFGDGTRLSIL.

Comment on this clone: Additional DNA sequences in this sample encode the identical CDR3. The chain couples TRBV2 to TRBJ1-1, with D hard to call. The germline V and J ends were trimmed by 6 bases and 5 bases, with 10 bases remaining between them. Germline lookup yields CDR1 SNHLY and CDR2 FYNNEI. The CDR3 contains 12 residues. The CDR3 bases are TGTGCCAGCAGCGGTCGAGGTACTGAAGCTTTCTTT. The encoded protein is CASSGRGTEAFF.

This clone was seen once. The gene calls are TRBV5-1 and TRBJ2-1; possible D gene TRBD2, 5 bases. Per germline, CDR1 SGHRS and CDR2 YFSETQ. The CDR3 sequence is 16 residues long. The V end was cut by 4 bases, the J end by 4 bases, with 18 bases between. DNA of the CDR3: TGCGCCAGCAGCACCAGGACTGGAAGATTATACAATGAGCAGTTCTTC. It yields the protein CASSTRTGRLYNEQFF. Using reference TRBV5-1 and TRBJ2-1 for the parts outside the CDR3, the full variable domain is KAGVTQTPRYLIKTRGQQVTLSCSPISGHRSVSWYQQTPGQGLQFLFEYFSETQRNKGNFPGRFSGRQFSNSRSEMNVSTLELGDSALYLCASSTRTGRLYNEQFFGPGTRLTVL.

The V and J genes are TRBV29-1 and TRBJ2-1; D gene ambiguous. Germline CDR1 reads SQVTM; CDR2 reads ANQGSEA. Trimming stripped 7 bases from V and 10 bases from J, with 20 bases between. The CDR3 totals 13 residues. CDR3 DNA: TGCAGCGCCCACCTGGTAGCCAACCCCGAGCAGTTCTTC. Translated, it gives CSAHLVANPEQFF.

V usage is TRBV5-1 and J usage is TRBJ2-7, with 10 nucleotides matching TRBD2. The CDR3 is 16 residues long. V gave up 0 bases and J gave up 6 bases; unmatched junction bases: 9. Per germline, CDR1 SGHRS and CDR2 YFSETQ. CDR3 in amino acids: CASSLGLAGEGGEQYF. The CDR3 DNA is TGCGCCAGCAGCTTGGGTCTAGCGGGAGAAGGAGGCGAGCAGTACTTC.

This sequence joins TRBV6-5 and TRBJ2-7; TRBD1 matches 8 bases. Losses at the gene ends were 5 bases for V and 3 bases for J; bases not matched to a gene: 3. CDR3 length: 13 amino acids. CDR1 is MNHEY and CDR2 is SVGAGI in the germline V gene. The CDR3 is CASSADRGYEQYF. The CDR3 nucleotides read TGTGCCAGCAGTGCCGACAGGGGCTACGAGCAGTACTTC.

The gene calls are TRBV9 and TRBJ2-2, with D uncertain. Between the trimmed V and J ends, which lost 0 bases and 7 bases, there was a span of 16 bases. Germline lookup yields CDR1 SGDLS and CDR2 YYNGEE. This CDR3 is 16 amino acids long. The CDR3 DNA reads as TGTGCCAGCAGCGTAGCTGGAGCCACCTGGGGCGGGGAGCTGTTTTTT. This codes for CASSVAGATWGGELFF.

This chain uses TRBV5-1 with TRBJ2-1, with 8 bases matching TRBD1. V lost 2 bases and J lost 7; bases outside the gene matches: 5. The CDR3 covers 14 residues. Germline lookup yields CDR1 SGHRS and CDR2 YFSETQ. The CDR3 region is CASSFAGQGNEQFF. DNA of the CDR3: TGCGCCAGCAGCTTTGCCGGACAGGGTAATGAGCAGTTCTTC.

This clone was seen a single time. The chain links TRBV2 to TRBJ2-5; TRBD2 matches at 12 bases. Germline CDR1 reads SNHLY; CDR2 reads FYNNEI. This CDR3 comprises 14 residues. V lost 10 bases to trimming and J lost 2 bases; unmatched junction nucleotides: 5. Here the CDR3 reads CATGLAGTQETQYF. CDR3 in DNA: TGTGCCACCGGACTAGCGGGAACTCAAGAGACCCAGTACTTC.

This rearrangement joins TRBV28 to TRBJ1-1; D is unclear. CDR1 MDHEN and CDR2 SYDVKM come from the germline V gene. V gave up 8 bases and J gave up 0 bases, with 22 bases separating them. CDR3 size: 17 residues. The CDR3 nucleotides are TGTGCCAGCCCCCCGGCACCTTTGATGGGTCTGAACACTGAAGCTTTCTTT. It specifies CASPPAPLMGLNTEAFF.